A selection of T cell receptor beta chains follows, all from one sample in a study of blood T cells in healthy people across ages. TCRdb re-analysed the 5' RACE reads in MiXCR, keeping a single row per CDR3 protein. The sample has roughly 800,000 distinct CDR3 sequences; about 62% are singletons. The specimen sequenced was blood. The receptors derive from a man aged 25-45 years in good health. CDR3s include the opening cysteine and the closing phenylalanine or tryptophan. D genes are given only for firm matches. The size of a clone is reported for some rows only, either as once, few or many, or as a class for expanded clones.

J: TRBJ2-1; V: TRBV20-1; D: .; size: few; DNA: TGCAGTGCGGATTCTAGCGTCGGTGAGCAGTTCTTC; CDR3: CSADSSVGEQFF
J: TRBJ2-3; V: TRBV6-5; D: .; size: few; DNA: TGTGCCAGCAGTGTTCAGTTTGGCACAGATACGCAGTATTTT; CDR3: CASSVQFGTDTQYF
J: TRBJ2-7; V: TRBV12-3/TRBV12-4; D: .; size: .; DNA: TGTGCCAGCAGTTTAGGGAGGAGCACCTACAATGAGCAGTACTTC; CDR3: CASSLGRSTYNEQYF
J: TRBJ1-5; V: TRBV5-1; D: .; size: .; DNA: TGCGCCAGCAGCTTGCTGGGGAGCCTTGATGAGCCCCAGCATTTT; CDR3: CASSLLGSLDEPQHF
J: TRBJ2-7; V: TRBV5-1; D: .; size: .; DNA: TGCGCCAGCAGCTTAAGTTCCGACAACTCCTACGAGCAGTACTTC; CDR3: CASSLSSDNSYEQYF
J: TRBJ2-5; V: TRBV9; D: .; size: .; DNA: TGTGCCAGCAGCGCGACTAACCCAGAGACCCAGTACTTC; CDR3: CASSATNPETQYF
J: TRBJ1-2; V: TRBV20-1; D: .; size: .; DNA: TGCAGTGCTGCTCAGGGTAGCTATGGCTACACCTTC; CDR3: CSAAQGSYGYTF
J: TRBJ1-1; V: TRBV7-6; D: .; size: .; DNA: TGTGCCAGCAGCTTAAGGTCAGGGAACACTGAAGCTTTCTTT; CDR3: CASSLRSGNTEAFF
J: TRBJ1-1; V: TRBV6-1; D: .; size: few; DNA: TGTGCCAGCAGTGAAGGGGCCACCGGGAACACTGAAGCTTTCTTT; CDR3: CASSEGATGNTEAFF
J: TRBJ2-3; V: TRBV29-1; D: TRBD2; size: .; DNA: TGCAGCGTTCAGACTAGCGGGGCTTATACGCAGTATTTT; CDR3: CSVQTSGAYTQYF
J: TRBJ1-2; V: TRBV6-5; D: TRBD1; size: .; DNA: TGTGCCAGCAGTTACTCGTTCCGTTTGCGGCTGGACAGGGTCTATGGCTACACCTTC; CDR3: CASSYSFRLRLDRVYGYTF
J: TRBJ1-5; V: TRBV20-1; D: .; size: many; DNA: TGCAGTGCTAGGGGATTGGTTAGCCTCTCCGATCAGCCCCAGCATTTT; CDR3: CSARGLVSLSDQPQHF
J: TRBJ2-6; V: TRBV18; D: TRBD2; size: .; DNA: TGTGCCAGCTCACCAGGTTGGGCTAGCGGGAGTCCTTGGGCCAACGTCCTGACTTTC; CDR3: CASSPGWASGSPWANVLTF
J: TRBJ2-7; V: TRBV6-2/TRBV6-3; D: .; size: .; DNA: TGTGCCAGCAGCTTACCCCCGACCGGGGTCTCCTACGAGCAGTACTTC; CDR3: CASSLPPTGVSYEQYF
J: TRBJ1-1; V: TRBV6-5; D: .; size: .; DNA: TGTGCCAGCAGAGGCCTAGGGGCCGGCACTGAAGCTTTCTTT; CDR3: CASRGLGAGTEAFF
J: TRBJ2-7; V: TRBV28; D: .; size: .; DNA: TGTGCCAGCAGTTTCTCCGGACTCAACTACGAGCAGTACTTC; CDR3: CASSFSGLNYEQYF
J: TRBJ2-3; V: TRBV6-4; D: TRBD1; size: .; DNA: TGTGCCAGCAGTGACTCCGGACAGGGGCCGGATACGCAGTATTTT; CDR3: CASSDSGQGPDTQYF
J: TRBJ1-2; V: TRBV10-3; D: TRBD1; size: .; DNA: TGTGCCATCAGTCGGGATGCCGGGACAGCCTATGGCTACACCTTC; CDR3: CAISRDAGTAYGYTF
J: TRBJ2-7; V: TRBV28; D: TRBD2; size: few; DNA: TGTGCCAGCAGTTTAGGGCGGGAGGGAGTCGACGAGCAGTACTTC; CDR3: CASSLGREGVDEQYF
J: TRBJ1-2; V: TRBV5-5; D: TRBD1; size: few; DNA: TGTGCCAGCAGCGGAGGGACAGGGATATTAGTCTATGGCTACACCTTC; CDR3: CASSGGTGILVYGYTF
J: TRBJ2-1; V: TRBV29-1; D: .; size: few; DNA: TGCAGCGTTGAAGATCCCCAGCGAAACGAGCAGTTCTTC; CDR3: CSVEDPQRNEQFF
J: TRBJ2-3; V: TRBV5-1; D: TRBD1; size: .; DNA: TGCGCCAGCAGCCGCGACCCCGGGACAGACTTCACAGATACGCAGTATTTT; CDR3: CASSRDPGTDFTDTQYF
J: TRBJ1-2; V: TRBV30; D: .; size: .; DNA: TGTGCCTGGATGCCCCGGGAGAACTATGGCTACACCTTC; CDR3: CAWMPRENYGYTF
J: TRBJ2-7; V: TRBV19; D: .; size: once; DNA: TGTGCCAGTAGTAAGGAGGGGAACGAGCAGTACTTC; CDR3: CASSKEGNEQYF
J: TRBJ2-7; V: TRBV7-9; D: .; size: .; DNA: TGTGCCAGCAGTCTCGGGGGTTCGATCTCCTACGAGCAGTACTTC; CDR3: CASSLGGSISYEQYF
J: TRBJ2-3; V: TRBV2; D: .; size: .; DNA: TGTGCCAGCAGTAGAAGACAGCCTAACACAGATACGCAGTATTTT; CDR3: CASSRRQPNTDTQYF
J: TRBJ1-2; V: TRBV5-6; D: .; size: .; DNA: TGTGCCAGCAGCCTCTACAGGGAGGTTGACTATGGCTACACCTTC; CDR3: CASSLYREVDYGYTF
J: TRBJ2-7; V: TRBV7-9; D: TRBD2; size: .; DNA: TGTGCCAGCAGCGTTAGCGGGAGAGGGGACGAGCAGTACTTC; CDR3: CASSVSGRGDEQYF
J: TRBJ2-7; V: TRBV6-6; D: TRBD2; size: .; DNA: TGTGCCAGCAGTCTAGCGGCCCTCTCCTACGAGCAGTACTTC; CDR3: CASSLAALSYEQYF
J: TRBJ1-6; V: TRBV20-1; D: TRBD1; size: .; DNA: TGCAGTGCTAGAGCGAGTCCCGACAGGGGGCTCCACTTT; CDR3: CSARASPDRGLHF
J: TRBJ2-3; V: TRBV6-2/TRBV6-3; D: TRBD2; size: .; DNA: TGTGCCAGCAGTCCCTGGACTAGCGGGAGTTCAGATACGCAGTATTTT; CDR3: CASSPWTSGSSDTQYF
J: TRBJ2-5; V: TRBV28; D: TRBD1; size: .; DNA: TGTGCCACCACATCATCAAACAGGGGCGATGGAGAGACCCAGTACTTC; CDR3: CATTSSNRGDGETQYF
J: TRBJ1-2; V: TRBV30; D: .; size: .; DNA: TGTGCCTGGAAACCCCCGAACGGGAATAACTATGGCTACACCTTC; CDR3: CAWKPPNGNNYGYTF
J: TRBJ1-2; V: TRBV7-9; D: .; size: few; DNA: TGTGCCAGCAGCTTAGGTCTTCCGGGGGCTCGCTATGGCTACACCTTC; CDR3: CASSLGLPGARYGYTF
J: TRBJ1-1; V: TRBV7-6; D: .; size: few; DNA: TGTGCCAGCAGCTCTGGGTCTGAAGCTTTCTTT; CDR3: CASSSGSEAFF
J: TRBJ2-5; V: TRBV6-1; D: TRBD2; size: .; DNA: TGTGCCAGCAGACTTAGCGGGAGTGAGACCCAGTACTTC; CDR3: CASRLSGSETQYF
J: TRBJ2-1; V: TRBV6-2/TRBV6-3; D: .; size: many; DNA: TGTGCCAGCAGTTACTCGATGTCCGACTCCGAGTTCTTC; CDR3: CASSYSMSDSEFF
J: TRBJ1-1; V: TRBV20-1; D: .; size: once; DNA: TGCAGTGCTAGAGAATCAGGGACTTCCGAAGCTTTCTTT; CDR3: CSARESGTSEAFF
J: TRBJ1-2; V: TRBV7-9; D: .; size: .; DNA: TGTGCCAGCAGCTTAGATTCGGGTACGGGTGGCTACACCTTC; CDR3: CASSLDSGTGGYTF
J: TRBJ2-1; V: TRBV29-1; D: .; size: .; DNA: TGCAGCGGGGGGATGAGTTCGGGCCATGAGCAGTTCTTC; CDR3: CSGGMSSGHEQFF
J: TRBJ1-1; V: TRBV7-2; D: .; size: once; DNA: TGTGCCAGCAACTTCTGGCAGGGTGCATCTGAAGCTTTCTTT; CDR3: CASNFWQGASEAFF
J: TRBJ2-7; V: TRBV20-1; D: TRBD2; size: .; DNA: TGCAGTGCTAGTCTATCTAGAAGCGGGAGTAAATTGAGATCCGACGAGCAGTACTTC; CDR3: CSASLSRSGSKLRSDEQYF
J: TRBJ1-4; V: TRBV20-1; D: .; size: once; DNA: TGCAGTGCTAGAAAAGGGCCAGCGGGGATGGAAAAACTGTTTTTT; CDR3: CSARKGPAGMEKLFF
J: TRBJ2-3; V: TRBV28; D: TRBD1; size: .; DNA: TGTGCCGGAAGGACAGGGGGCACAGATACGCAGTATTTT; CDR3: CAGRTGGTDTQYF
J: TRBJ2-4; V: TRBV5-1; D: .; size: .; DNA: TGCGCCAGCAGCGTGGAAGGGGGCGGGGACATTCAGTACTTC; CDR3: CASSVEGGGDIQYF
J: TRBJ2-5; V: TRBV27; D: TRBD2; size: few; DNA: TGTGCCAGCAGTTTATTTGGACTAGCGTCACAAGAGACCCAGTACTTC; CDR3: CASSLFGLASQETQYF
J: TRBJ2-7; V: TRBV7-2; D: .; size: .; DNA: TGTGCCAGCAGCCGTTTAAGCGAGCAGTACTTC; CDR3: CASSRLSEQYF
J: TRBJ2-1; V: TRBV13; D: TRBD2; size: .; DNA: TGTGCCAGCAGCTTTACGCGGGAGGGTCCCTGCAATGAGCAGTTCTTC; CDR3: CASSFTREGPCNEQFF
J: TRBJ2-3; V: TRBV7-2; D: .; size: .; DNA: TGTGCCAGCAGCTTAGCGCGGGTTCCTAGCACAGATACGCAGTATTTT; CDR3: CASSLARVPSTDTQYF
J: TRBJ2-3; V: TRBV6-2/TRBV6-3; D: .; size: .; DNA: TGTGCCAGCAGTTATTTCGGAGGGGAAGATACGCAGTATTTT; CDR3: CASSYFGGEDTQYF
J: TRBJ2-3; V: TRBV7-2; D: .; size: .; DNA: TGTGCCAGCAGCTTAGCACTAGCATACACAGATACGCAGTATTTT; CDR3: CASSLALAYTDTQYF
J: TRBJ2-6; V: TRBV7-2; D: .; size: few; DNA: TGTGCCAGCAATCCCGGGGCCAACGTCCTGACTTTC; CDR3: CASNPGANVLTF
J: TRBJ2-7; V: TRBV7-9; D: .; size: few; DNA: TGTGCCAGCAGCGAGCCCGGAGGCTCCTACGAGCAGTACTTC; CDR3: CASSEPGGSYEQYF
J: TRBJ2-7; V: TRBV20-1; D: .; size: .; DNA: TGCAGTGCTCCGGACACGATAAACTACGAGCAGTACTTC; CDR3: CSAPDTINYEQYF
J: TRBJ2-5; V: TRBV7-2; D: .; size: .; DNA: TGTGCCAGCAGCTTGTGGGCAGCCCGCAATGAGCAGTACTTC; CDR3: CASSLWAARNEQYF
J: TRBJ1-6; V: TRBV7-2; D: .; size: few; DNA: TGTGCCAGCAGCCTAACTACTTCTGCACCCCTCCACTTT; CDR3: CASSLTTSAPLHF
J: TRBJ2-1; V: TRBV6-4; D: .; size: .; DNA: TGTGCCAGTAGTGAGGGTAGCGAGGGCTACAATGAGCAGTTCTTC; CDR3: CASSEGSEGYNEQFF
J: TRBJ1-2; V: TRBV25-1; D: .; size: .; DNA: TGTGCCAGCAGCAAAGGGCCTTATGGCTACACCTTC; CDR3: CASSKGPYGYTF
J: TRBJ2-1; V: TRBV11-2; D: TRBD2; size: .; DNA: TGTGCCAGCAGCAGGGGGTTGGCGGGAGGGGCCAGGTACAATGAGCAGTTCTTC; CDR3: CASSRGLAGGARYNEQFF